One and the same sample provided the 15 T cell receptor beta chains below, sequenced in a study of cytomegalovirus exposure and HLA in healthy donors. PCR used 60 Vbeta primers and 13 Jbeta primers. Profiled with immunoSEQ multiplex PCR; TCRdb holds only in-frame clones, not every one. The table includes about 130,000 clones, about two thirds detected once. Specimen: PBMCs. The receptors shown here come from a young man in good health and CMV-seronegative.

V is TRBV15 and J is TRBJ1-1, with 8 bases lining up with TRBD1. CDR1 and CDR2 from the germline V gene are LNHNV and YYDKDF (reference sequence). Trimming at V came to 4 bases and at J to 6 bases, leaving 7 bases not matched to a gene. The CDR3 consists of 14 residues. This CDR3 is CATSIYRGFAEAFF. The CDR3 DNA sequence: TGTGCCACCAGCATTTACAGGGGGTTCGCTGAAGCTTTCTTT.

The rearrangement uses TRBV6-1 and TRBJ2-7, with TRBD1 matching 8 bases. The CDR3 length is 15 residues. Looked up from germline, CDR1 is MNHNS and CDR2 is SASEGT. V shed 10 bases and J 2 bases; nucleotides not matched to a gene: 13. CDR3: CATNQRGDRTYEQYF. Written as DNA, the CDR3 is TGTGCCACGAACCAAAGAGGGGACAGGACCTACGAGCAGTACTTC.

This clone was observed once. J is TRBJ1-5 and V is TRBV6-1; TRBD1 aligns across 9 bases. Germline CDR1 MNHNS, CDR2 SASEGT. This CDR3 is built from 15 residues. The J segment lost 5 bases and the V segment lost 7 bases, leaving 9 bases of the junction unmatched. The CDR3 DNA follows: TGTGCCAGCAACCCGGGACAGGGCTTCTATCAGCCCCAGCATTTT. Translated: CASNPGQGFYQPQHF.

This clone was seen a handful of times. V usage is TRBV7-3 and J usage is TRBJ2-7; unclear D gene. The CDR3 has 15 amino acids. Germline V lookup: CDR1 SGHTA, CDR2 FQGTGA. Trimming stripped 5 bases from V and 4 bases from J, with 18 bases between. The CDR3: CASSLNAVCGYEQYF. In DNA form, the CDR3 reads TGTGCCAGCAGCCTCAATGCGGTTTGCGGATACGAGCAGTACTTC.

The chain recombines TRBV6-6 with TRBJ1-2; no definite D call. The CDR3 covers 13 residues. Trimming pared 8 bases from V and 5 bases from J, leaving 15 bases between. Germline lookup yields CDR1 MNHNY and CDR2 SVGAGI (reference sequence). CDR3 bases: TGTGCCAGCTTTGACCGTTGGCGGTATGGCTACACCTTC. It translates to CASFDRWRYGYTF.

This clone has only a few counts. The CDR3 loop is CAWSAPGGSETQYF. The DNA for the CDR3 is TGTGCCTGGAGTGCCCCGGGGGGCTCTGAGACCCAGTACTTC. This chain links TRBV30 with TRBJ2-5, with a weak D call TRBD2 (7 bases). V lost 1 base and J lost 5, with 14 bases in between. The CDR3 sequence is 14 residues long. Germline CDR1 reads GTSNPN; CDR2 reads SVGIG (reference sequence).

The V and J genes are TRBV30 and TRBJ1-3; 7 positions agree with TRBD1. Germline-derived CDR1 and CDR2 are GTSNPN and SVGIG (reference sequence). The CDR3 length is 16 residues. The junction had 8 bases not matched to a gene; V was cut back by 3 bases and J by 0 bases. CDR3: CAWRAGTADSGNTIYF. The CDR3 DNA reads TGTGCCTGGAGAGCCGGGACAGCCGACTCTGGAAACACCATATATTTT.

This clone was counted between two and nine times. The chain employs TRBV5-1 and TRBJ1-1; 9 bases map to TRBD1. Trimming cost V 0 bases and J 1 base; bases outside gene matches: 7. This CDR3 is 17 amino acids long. Germline CDR1 and CDR2: SGHRS and YFSETQ. The CDR3 reads CASSLGPRTGENTEAFF. Written as DNA, the CDR3 is TGCGCCAGCAGCTTGGGCCCCCGGACAGGGGAGAACACTGAAGCTTTCTTT.

The chain is built from TRBV4-1 and TRBJ1-4; D is uncertain. CDR1 is MGHRA and CDR2 is YSYEKL in the germline V gene. The CDR3 consists of 15 residues. With 0 bases removed from V and 3 bases from J, the gap between germline ends came to 8 bases. As DNA, the CDR3 is TGCGCCAGCAGCCAAGACAGGTGGGCTAATGAAAAACTGTTTTTT. It is translated as CASSQDRWANEKLFF.

The V and J genes are TRBV2 and TRBJ2-2; the D is unclear. Per germline, CDR1 SNHLY and CDR2 FYNNEI. Trimming removed 2 bases at V and 4 bases at J, with 8 bases between. CDR3 length: 14 amino acids. CDR3 nucleotides: TGTGCCAGCAGTGAACTGCGGTCCACCGGGGAGCTGTTTTTT. This codes for CASSELRSTGELFF.

This sequence joins TRBV6-5 and TRBJ1-1; the D gene is possibly TRBD1 (6 bases). The length of the CDR3 is 13 residues. The V end lost 7 bases, the J end lost 5 bases, and 14 bases lay between the germline ends. Germline V lookup: CDR1 MNHEY, CDR2 SVGAGI. CDR3 nucleotides: TGTGCCAGCAACAGGGACGATACGACTGAAGCTTTCTTT. It yields the protein CASNRDDTTEAFF.

The chain uses TRBV5-1 and TRBJ1-4, with a tentative D call TRBD1 (6 bases). CDR1 is SGHRS and CDR2 is YFSETQ in the germline V gene. Trimming pared 3 bases from V and 2 bases from J, leaving 11 bases between. There are 15 residues in the CDR3. The CDR3 loop reads CASSWDTGTNEKLFF. The CDR3 DNA reads TGCGCCAGCAGCTGGGACACAGGGACTAATGAAAAACTGTTTTTT.

The genes are TRBV4-1 and TRBJ1-1; D remains ambiguous. The CDR3 sequence is 14 residues long. V was trimmed by 3 bases and J by 0 bases, leaving 8 bases between them. Germline-derived CDR1 and CDR2 are MGHRA and YSYEKL. The CDR3 spells CASSHNTVNTEAFF. The DNA for the CDR3 is TGCGCCAGCAGCCACAACACAGTGAACACTGAAGCTTTCTTT.

This clone was seen more than once but under ten times. The chain recombines TRBV27 with TRBJ1-2, with 9 bases that match TRBD1. Germline trimming cut 5 bases from V and 11 bases from J; bases unmatched to any gene: 18. Germline lookup yields CDR1 MNHEY and CDR2 SMNVEV (reference sequence). This CDR3 region has 16 residues. CDR3: CASSPGTGRAIWFYTF. DNA of the CDR3: TGTGCCAGCAGTCCCGGGACAGGGAGAGCTATTTGGTTTTACACCTTC.

This clone was counted a single time. J is TRBJ2-7 and V is TRBV6-5; unclear D gene. The CDR3 length is 13 residues. V lost 9 bases to trimming and J lost 0 bases, with 12 bases between them. Germline assignment: CDR1 MNHEY and CDR2 SVGAGI. In DNA, the CDR3 is TGTGCCAGGGAGACTCGTAGCTCCTACGAGCAGTACTTC. Its translation: CARETRSSYEQYF.